This T cell receptor beta chain was sequenced during a study of beta chain features in type 1 diabetes. Study-level information: Patients did not differ from healthy donors in age, gender or cell yield. Points from the study as a whole: It was among patients, rather than healthy donors, that naive, central memory and Treg TCRB repertoires appeared more similar. Type 1 diabetes patients had moderately but significantly shorter TCRB CDR3s in all four CD4+ subsets. In cDNA sequencing, cells with high TCR expression could be over-represented.

The purity of all sorted populations exceeded 95%. Sequencing targeted expressed TCRB transcripts, as all isolated RNA had been reverse transcribed. Some clones are missing from TCRdb's copy, which holds only in-frame ones; the method was immunoSEQ multiplex PCR. The data hold 150,000 to 200,000 clones, with over 55% observed a single time. The CDR3 is 12 residues long. Trimming pared 1 base from V and 7 bases from J, leaving 7 bases between. CDR1 and CDR2 (germline): GTSNPN, SVGIG (reference sequence). This clone was detected a few times. Its matching antigen is unknown. The V and J genes are TRBV30 and TRBJ1-4, with D uncertain. Sequenced input: naive CD4+ T cells from blood. The TCR was taken from a man aged 30 to 45 with type 1 diabetes. The CDR3 nucleotides are TGTGCCTGGAGTGCCCTGGGTGAAAAACTGTTTTTT. This translates into CAWSALGEKLFF.